The 26 T cell receptor beta chains listed next were all sequenced from one sample in a study of blood T cell repertoires in COVID-19. The protocol was immunoSEQ multiplex PCR, while the TCRdb copy is restricted to in-frame clones and leaves out a portion. The data contain 410,000 or so clones, approximately 90% of them singletons. The sample was peripheral blood. Receptor source: a woman under 40 with active or convalescent COVID-19.

The rearrangement uses TRBV12-5 and TRBJ2-3; D might be TRBD2 (7 bases). The germline V and J ends were trimmed by 3 bases and 2 bases, with 12 bases remaining between them. Germline CDR1 LGHNT, CDR2 FRNRAP. The CDR3 spans 15 residues. The CDR3 DNA reads TGTGCTAGTGGTTTAGGGGGGGTCGACACAGATACGCAGTATTTT. Protein: CASGLGGVDTDTQYF.

V usage is TRBV2 and J usage is TRBJ1-1, with unresolved D. The CDR3 spans 15 residues. V gave up 2 bases and J gave up 6 bases, with 16 bases separating them. Germline V gene data show CDR1 as SNHLY and CDR2 as FYNNEI. The CDR3 loop is CASSESEEDFSEAFF. The CDR3 DNA is TGTGCCAGCAGTGAATCGGAGGAGGATTTCTCTGAAGCTTTCTTT.

The chain employs TRBV5-4 and TRBJ2-3; 7 bases fit TRBD2. The CDR3 loop spans 13 amino acids. Germline V gene lookup returns CDR1 SGHNT and CDR2 YYREEE (reference sequence). V dropped 5 bases and J dropped 6; count of bases not matched to a gene: 6. CDR3 region: CASRGREDDTQYF. As DNA, the CDR3 is TGTGCCAGCAGGGGGAGGGAGGATGATACGCAGTATTTT.

J is TRBJ2-7 and V is TRBV21-1; TRBD1, the table's D call, lacks a check against the DNA. TRBV21-1 is assigned pseudogene status. The CDR3 is made up of 16 amino acids. In DNA, the CDR3 is TGTGCCAGCAGCAGACCCATGCGGGACAGGGGACACGAGCAGTACTTC. It specifies CASSRPMRDRGHEQYF.

This chain links TRBV2 with TRBJ2-3; D possibly corresponds to TRBD2 (5 bases). Looked up from germline, CDR1 is SNHLY and CDR2 is FYNNEI. This CDR3 has 16 residues. V was trimmed by 0 bases and J by 2 bases, leaving 12 bases between them. CDR3: CASSEAPSRYTDTQYF. CDR3 DNA sequence: TGTGCCAGCAGTGAAGCCCCTAGCCGCTACACAGATACGCAGTATTTT.

V is TRBV10-3 and J is TRBJ1-1; TRBD1 matches 8 bases. CDR1 is ENHRY and CDR2 is SYGVKD in the germline V gene. This CDR3 has 17 amino acids. Trimming at V came to 6 bases and at J to 1 base, leaving 13 bases not matched to a gene. The CDR3 spells CAISEGQGRSPNTEAFF. Written as DNA, the CDR3 is TGTGCCATCAGCGAAGGACAGGGTAGATCCCCGAACACTGAAGCTTTCTTT.

The chain carries TRBV5-6 and TRBJ2-7; D perhaps matches TRBD1 (6 bases). Looked up from germline, CDR1 is SGHDT and CDR2 is YYEEEE. V lost 4 bases and J lost 3, with 14 bases in between. The CDR3 consists of 14 residues. The CDR3 protein is CASSLFRGNYEQYF. The CDR3, as DNA: TGTGCCAGCAGCCTTTTCAGGGGCAACTACGAGCAGTACTTC.

CDR3 nucleotides: TGTGCCAGCAGTGAGGAGAGCGGGGGGGGAGAGACCCAGTACTTC. Protein: CASSEESGGGETQYF. The V call is TRBV2, the J call TRBJ2-5; 10 nucleotides agree with TRBD2. V was pared by 3 bases and J by 4 bases, with 5 bases of the junction left unmatched. CDR3 length: 15 amino acids. Germline CDR1 reads SNHLY; CDR2 reads FYNNEI.

Concerning this clone: Sequence at one end of the junction differs from germline and may be a read error. The genes are TRBV6-1 and TRBJ2-4; 10 positions match TRBD2. The CDR3 extends over 15 amino acids. Germline V lookup: CDR1 MNHNS, CDR2 SASEGT. This CDR3 is CASSQAGGQGNIQYF. The CDR3 bases are TGTGCCAGCAGTCAAGCGGGGGGGCAGGGAAACATTCAGTACTTC.

V is TRBV5-6 and J is TRBJ2-2; 7 nucleotides match TRBD1. This CDR3 contains 16 residues. The V and J ends lost 0 bases and 2 bases, in that order; junction bases with no gene match: 4. Germline CDR1 and CDR2: SGHDT and YYEEEE. CDR3 nucleotides: TGTGCCAGCAGCTTGGGCACAGGGGTTAACACCGGGGAGCTGTTTTTT. This codes for CASSLGTGVNTGELFF.

The rearrangement links TRBV18 to TRBJ1-1; D unclear. The V gene lost 5 bases and the J gene lost 3 bases, with 10 bases spanning the gap. Germline CDR1 and CDR2: KGHSH and LQKENI. The CDR3 runs 13 residues. The CDR3 bases are TGTGCCAGCTCAACGGACGGGGACACTGAAGCTTTCTTT. It codes for CASSTDGDTEAFF.

The chain recombines TRBV7-9 with TRBJ1-4, with TRBD1 as a possible D gene (5 bases). V was cut by 1 base and J by 0 bases, with 12 bases left in between. Germline lookup yields CDR1 SEHNR and CDR2 FQNEAQ (reference sequence). The CDR3 has 17 residues. Here the CDR3 DNA reads TGTGCCAGCAGCTTAGAAGGGGCCGTCACAACTAATGAAAAACTGTTTTTT. This encodes CASSLEGAVTTNEKLFF.

This sequence joins TRBV5-1 and TRBJ1-1; 8 positions agree with TRBD1. This CDR3 is built from 17 residues. Per the germline V gene, CDR1 is SGHRS and CDR2 is YFSETQ. The ends lost 4 bases at V and 5 bases at J; junction bases unmatched: 16. DNA of the CDR3: TGCGCCAGCAGCCACGCGACAGGGGCAGGCCTTGGAACTGAAGCTTTCTTT. It translates to CASSHATGAGLGTEAFF.

CDR3 DNA sequence: TGTGCCAGCAGTGAATCCACAGGGGGTCTAAATTCACCCCTCCACTTT. Amino acid sequence: CASSESTGGLNSPLHF. This chain uses TRBV6-1 with TRBJ1-6, with 8 nucleotides matching TRBD1. CDR1 and CDR2 from the germline V gene are MNHNS and SASEGT. The CDR3 loop spans 16 amino acids. J was trimmed by 7 bases and V by 2 bases; bases with no gene match: 7.

The rearrangement uses TRBV6-1 and TRBJ2-5, with TRBD2 matching over 11 bases. From germline, CDR1 is MNHNS and CDR2 SASEGT. The CDR3 totals 14 residues. V was pared by 2 bases and J by 4 bases, with 0 bases of the junction left unmatched. As DNA, the CDR3 is TGTGCCAGCAGTGAAACTAGCGGGAGAGAGACCCAGTACTTC. Its protein is CASSETSGRETQYF.

CDR3 in DNA: TGTGCCCTCGGACTAGCGGGAGAAGTAGATGAGCAGTTCTTC. Translation: CALGLAGEVDEQFF. V gene TRBV6-5 combines with J gene TRBJ2-1; TRBD2 matches 13 bases. CDR1 is MNHEY, CDR2 SVGAGI, per germline. The CDR3 sequence is 14 residues long. V shed 11 bases, J shed 8 bases, and the junction held 9 bases outside the gene matches.

The V call is TRBV6-6, the J call TRBJ1-3, with 9 bases that match TRBD1. The CDR3 has 18 amino acids. Germline assignment: CDR1 MNHNY and CDR2 SVGAGI (reference sequence). V dropped 5 bases and J dropped 0; count of bases not matched to a gene: 11. The CDR3 loop reads CASSRSPPGQGSGNTIYF. The CDR3 coding sequence is TGTGCCAGCAGTCGATCTCCCCCGGGACAGGGCTCTGGAAACACCATATATTTT.

The chain recombines TRBV27 with TRBJ1-1; D is perhaps TRBD1 (6 bases). This CDR3 has 14 residues. Trimming removed 6 bases from V and 0 bases from J, with 11 bases in between. Germline V gene data show CDR1 as MNHEY and CDR2 as SMNVEV (reference sequence). CDR3 in DNA: TGTGCCAGCAGATACAGGGACATGAACACTGAAGCTTTCTTT. It yields the protein CASRYRDMNTEAFF.

The genes are TRBV29-1 and TRBJ2-3, with TRBD1 identical over 11 bases. V shed 6 bases and J 3 bases; nucleotides not matched to a gene: 5. The CDR3 runs 14 residues. Germline CDR1 SQVTM, CDR2 ANQGSEA. The CDR3 protein is CSVTGTGGTDTQYF. In nucleotides, the CDR3 is TGCAGCGTCACCGGGACAGGGGGAACAGATACGCAGTATTTT.

The chain carries TRBV18 and TRBJ1-1, with D perhaps matching TRBD1 (6 bases). Germline loops: CDR1 KGHSH, CDR2 LQKENI. V lost 7 bases, J lost 1 base, and 22 bases lay in between. This CDR3 contains 17 residues. CDR3 sequence (DNA): TGTGCCAGCTTACAATTTGGGACACTACCCGCGAACACTGAAGCTTTCTTT. Amino acid sequence: CASLQFGTLPANTEAFF.

This clone was seen more than once but under ten times. This chain joins TRBV4-1 and TRBJ1-2; perhaps TRBD1 as D (6 bases). The CDR3 length is 16 residues. Looked up from germline, CDR1 is MGHRA and CDR2 is YSYEKL. With 1 base removed from V and 0 bases from J, the gap between germline ends came to 12 bases. The CDR3 region has the DNA TGCGCCAGCAGCCAAGGTCTCGGGACAACTAACTATGGCTACACCTTC. Translation: CASSQGLGTTNYGYTF.

The chain uses TRBV19 and TRBJ1-5, with 11 bases matching TRBD1. Germline V lookup: CDR1 LNHDA, CDR2 SQIVND (reference sequence). J gave up 0 bases and V 8 bases, and 9 bases lay outside the gene matches. The CDR3 has 17 residues. The CDR3 spells CASAGQGVLYSNQPQHF. DNA of the CDR3: TGTGCCAGTGCGGGACAGGGGGTCCTGTATAGCAATCAGCCCCAGCATTTT. Using reference TRBV19 and TRBJ1-5 for the parts outside the CDR3, the full variable domain is DGGITQSPKYLFRKEGQNVTLSCEQNLNHDAMYWYRQDPGQGLRLIYYSQIVNDFQKGDIAEGYSVSREKKESFPLTVTSAQKNPTAFYLCASAGQGVLYSNQPQHFGDGTRLSIL.

The V and J genes are TRBV6-5 and TRBJ2-5; possibly TRBD1 for D (6 bases). From germline, CDR1 is MNHEY and CDR2 SVGAGI. The CDR3 is made up of 13 amino acids. V shed 7 bases and J shed 3 bases, with 12 bases lying between them. This CDR3 is CASITGWEETQYF. In DNA form, the CDR3 reads TGTGCCAGCATAACAGGGTGGGAAGAGACCCAGTACTTC.

The rearrangement links TRBV6-5 to TRBJ2-3; D might be TRBD1 (5 bases). The CDR3 totals 14 residues. Germline V gene lookup returns CDR1 MNHEY and CDR2 SVGAGI. V was pared by 5 bases and J by 5 bases, with 14 bases between. The CDR3 spells CASSKNRQLDTQYF. Here the CDR3 DNA reads TGTGCCAGCAGTAAGAACCGACAGCTAGATACGCAGTATTTT.

J is TRBJ2-1 and V is TRBV7-9, with D possibly TRBD1 on 5 matching bases. Between the trimmed V and J ends, which lost 7 bases and 9 bases, there was a span of 16 bases. CDR1 is SEHNR and CDR2 is FQNEAQ in the germline V gene (reference sequence). The CDR3 spans 13 residues. As DNA, the CDR3 is TGTGCCAGCACCTCCTGGGGCTCCGGTGAGCAGTTCTTC. Translated, it gives CASTSWGSGEQFF.

The gene calls are TRBV4-1 and TRBJ1-1, with 10 positions matching TRBD1. Germline values: CDR1 MGHRA, CDR2 YSYEKL. This CDR3 region has 18 residues. V shed 0 bases and J 0 bases; nucleotides not matched to a gene: 7. The CDR3 DNA reads TGCGCCAGCAGCCAAGATGCGGACAGGGGGATTATGAACACTGAAGCTTTCTTT. Translated: CASSQDADRGIMNTEAFF.